Listed below are T cell receptor beta chains from one sample, sequenced in a study of regulatory T cells in long-lasting Graves disease. MiXCR, run by TCRdb on the multiplex PCR reads, gives a single entry per CDR3 protein. The table has around 470,000 distinct CDR3 sequences, about 15% seen once. These data were also filed under a second study, of T cells in Graves' hyperthyroidism and ophthalmopathy.

This sample comprised peripheral blood mononuclear cells (PBMCs), obtained at new diagnosis, from a patient treated with antithyroid drugs. Source of these receptors: a woman in her forties or fifties with Graves disease. Both conserved end residues are part of each CDR3. Each record gives: D gene, V gene, J gene, clone size, CDR3 DNA, CDR3 protein. The D gene is left open where the match is weak. Only some rows state a clone size, as once, few, many or a class for expanded clones.

TRBD1	TRBV28	TRBJ1-6	few	TGTGCCAGCAGTTTAGGGCCGGGACAGAGAAATTCACCCCTCCACTTT	CASSLGPGQRNSPLHF
TRBD2	TRBV27	TRBJ2-1	few	TGTGCCAGCAGTGTGACGGCTAGCGGGAGGAAAGTAGGCTACAATGAGCAGTTCTTC	CASSVTASGRKVGYNEQFF
TRBD1	TRBV11-2	TRBJ1-4	NA	TGTGCCAGCAGCTACGGACAGGGGGTGGGGTATGAAAAACTGTTTTTT	CASSYGQGVGYEKLFF
TRBD1	TRBV12-3/TRBV12-4	TRBJ1-2	NA	TGTGCCAGCACCTCACGGGGACAGGGGGTCGGCTACACCTTC	CASTSRGQGVGYTF
NA	TRBV2	TRBJ2-7	many	TGTGCCAGCAGTGAAGTTGGGGACTACGAGCAGTACTTC	CASSEVGDYEQYF
NA	TRBV28	TRBJ1-2	few	TGTGCCAGCAGTGTTCGACAGCCTAAAGCTAACTATGGCCACACCTTC	CASSVRQPKANYGHTF
NA	TRBV7-8	TRBJ2-2	NA	TGTGCCAGCAGCTGGTATTTCAACACCGGGGAGCTGTTTTTT	CASSWYFNTGELFF
NA	TRBV10-1	TRBJ1-2	NA	TGCGCCAGCAGTGAAGGAGCTAACTATGGCTACACCTTC	CASSEGANYGYTF
NA	TRBV13	TRBJ1-1	many	TGTGCCAGCAGCCGGGGAAGGGGGAACACTGAAGCTTTCTTT	CASSRGRGNTEAFF
NA	TRBV7-9	TRBJ2-7	many	TGTGCCAGCAGCTTAGCCAGGGGCTACGAGCAGTACTTC	CASSLARGYEQYF
TRBD2	TRBV2	TRBJ2-2	many	TGTGCCAGCACTCGGACTAGCGGGATAAACACCGGGGAGCTGTTTTTT	CASTRTSGINTGELFF
TRBD1	TRBV12-3/TRBV12-4	TRBJ2-7	many	TGTGCCAGCAGCCGAAGCCGGGACAGGGGGTTCAACGAGCAGTACTTC	CASSRSRDRGFNEQYF
NA	TRBV27	TRBJ2-3	many	TGTGCCAGCTCTTCCCTCGGGGGTTGGGGCGATACGCAGTATTTT	CASSSLGGWGDTQYF
NA	TRBV28	TRBJ2-7	many	TGTGCCAGCAGTTTAATAGGGCAGGGGAGGAACTACGAGCAGTACTTC	CASSLIGQGRNYEQYF
NA	TRBV30	TRBJ2-1	many	TGTGCCTGGAGTGTACAGGGGGGGTACAATGAGCAGTTCTTC	CAWSVQGGYNEQFF
TRBD1	TRBV18	TRBJ1-2	NA	TGTGCCAGCTCACCGGACAGGGGCGTCTATGGCTACACCTTC	CASSPDRGVYGYTF
NA	TRBV4-1	TRBJ1-2	few	TGCGCCAGCAGCCAAAAAAGGCCCGGGAAGGACGGCTATGGCTACACCTTC	CASSQKRPGKDGYGYTF
NA	TRBV29-1	TRBJ1-1	many	TGCAGCGTCTACTATGCGGAGGCGGGGAACACTGAAGCTTTCTTT	CSVYYAEAGNTEAFF
NA	TRBV5-6	TRBJ1-1	NA	TGTGCCAGCAGCCCCGAGGGAGGCAGGGCGAACACTGAAGCTTTCTTT	CASSPEGGRANTEAFF
NA	TRBV14	TRBJ2-2	many	TGTGCCAGCAGCCCTAGCGCCCAGCAGCTGTTTTTT	CASSPSAQQLFF
NA	TRBV30	TRBJ2-7	NA	TGTGCCTGGAGTGTCGGAGGGAACCTCTACGAGCAGTACTTC	CAWSVGGNLYEQYF
NA	TRBV5-5	TRBJ2-1	NA	TGTGCCAGCAGCTTGGGACCACCAAACTACAATGAGCAGTTCTTC	CASSLGPPNYNEQFF
TRBD2	TRBV27	TRBJ2-1	NA	TGTGCCAGCAGCCGTGCCTCACTAGCGGGAGGTTACAATGAGCAGTTCTTC	CASSRASLAGGYNEQFF
NA	TRBV12-3/TRBV12-4	TRBJ2-5	many	TGTGCCAGCAGTCGGGACGGTGAGACCCAGTACTTC	CASSRDGETQYF
TRBD2	TRBV6-5	TRBJ2-7	NA	TGTGCCAGCAGTTCACGGGAGGACGAGCAGTACTTC	CASSSREDEQYF
NA	TRBV11-2	TRBJ2-1	many	TGTGCCAGCAGCTTAGGACGGCTGAGCTCCTACAATGAGCAGTTCTTC	CASSLGRLSSYNEQFF
TRBD1	TRBV3-1	TRBJ2-5	NA	TGTGCCAGCAGCCAAGTCGGACAGGGGCAAGAGACCCAGTACTTC	CASSQVGQGQETQYF
NA	TRBV27	TRBJ1-6	few	TGTGCCAGCAGTTTTCTACTAGGCAATTCACCCCTCCACTTT	CASSFLLGNSPLHF
TRBD2	TRBV3-1	TRBJ2-5	many	TGTGCCAGCAGCCAAGTGGGACTAGCAGGCGAGACCCAGTACTTC	CASSQVGLAGETQYF
NA	TRBV20-1	TRBJ2-1	many	TGCAGTGCTAGCCCGGGACATCACTACAATGAGCAGTTCTTC	CSASPGHHYNEQFF
NA	TRBV7-2	TRBJ2-7	many	TGCGCCAGCAGCCGCGGGGACTCCTACGAGCAGTACTTC	CASSRGDSYEQYF
TRBD1	TRBV30	TRBJ1-1	few	TGTGCCTGGAGTACCGGGACAGGGTGGTTCACTGAAGCTTTCTTT	CAWSTGTGWFTEAFF